This TCR beta chain is drawn from a study of T cells after yellow fever vaccination. Points from the study as a whole: Repertoires obtained by FACS sorting could include abundant clonotypes that entered as contaminants from the bulk population.

Germline CDR1 is SNHLY and CDR2 is FYNNEI. The germline V and J ends were trimmed by 3 bases and 0 bases, with 7 bases remaining between them. The CDR3 totals 14 residues. TCRdb reprocessed the 5' RACE reads with MiXCR, giving one entry per CDR3 protein. The sample holds some 350,000 distinct CDR3 sequences, 4.1% seen once. As for this clonotype: Its antigen remains unidentified.

Sequenced here: PBMCs, sampled 5 days after the yellow fever booster vaccination. The sequence was obtained from a young man who received the YFV17D yellow fever vaccine. V is TRBV2 and J is TRBJ2-3; weak D call: TRBD1 (5 bases). CDR3 amino acids: CASSDGHSTDTQYF. The CDR3 DNA is TGTGCCAGCAGTGATGGACACAGCACAGATACGCAGTATTTT.